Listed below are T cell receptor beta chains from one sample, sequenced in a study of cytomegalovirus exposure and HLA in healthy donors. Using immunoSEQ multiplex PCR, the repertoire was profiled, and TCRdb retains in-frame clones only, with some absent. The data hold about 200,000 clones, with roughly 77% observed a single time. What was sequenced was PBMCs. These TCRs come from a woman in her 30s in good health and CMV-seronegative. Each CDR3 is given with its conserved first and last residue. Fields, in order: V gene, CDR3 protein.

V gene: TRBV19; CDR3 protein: CASSAALSSYEQYF
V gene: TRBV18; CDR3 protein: CASSRDRVNTEAFF
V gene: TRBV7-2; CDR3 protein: CASSLASRRPEAFF
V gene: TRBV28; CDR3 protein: CASRTPGTGPGNTIYF
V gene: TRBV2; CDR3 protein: CASRPSGQETQYF
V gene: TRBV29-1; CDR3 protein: CSAFEAGQAYEQYF
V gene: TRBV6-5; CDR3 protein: CATRQPGQGNYEQYF
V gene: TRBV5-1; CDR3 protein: CASSLAPGVAYEQYF
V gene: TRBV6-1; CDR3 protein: CASSERAGYTDTQYF
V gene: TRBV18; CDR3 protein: CASSPLGQPQSGEKLFF
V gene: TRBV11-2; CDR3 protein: CASSSDPTGGYNSPLHF
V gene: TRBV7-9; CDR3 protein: CASLVGADTQYF
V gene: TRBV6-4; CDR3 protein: CASSPGGITNYGYTF
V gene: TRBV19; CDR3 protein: CASSRPGQLQYGYTF
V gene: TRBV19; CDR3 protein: CASSISRYEQYF
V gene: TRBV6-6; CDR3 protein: CASSYQLSYEQYF
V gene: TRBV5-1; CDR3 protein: CASSPPTSGNTIYF
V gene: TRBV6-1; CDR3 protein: CASSDGTGNTEAFF
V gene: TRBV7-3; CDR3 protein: CASSRGSGYTF
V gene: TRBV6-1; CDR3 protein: CASRVGSFGYTF
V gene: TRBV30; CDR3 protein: CAWSAWGGGRNTGELFF
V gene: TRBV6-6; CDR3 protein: CASSYAEAEQYF
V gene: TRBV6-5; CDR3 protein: CASSYDRGSGELFF
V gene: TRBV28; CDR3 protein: CASSLSTNQETQYF
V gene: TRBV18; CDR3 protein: CASQQGRNTEAFF
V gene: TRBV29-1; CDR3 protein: CSVQTAPSSYNEQFF
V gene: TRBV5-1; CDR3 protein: CASSFASGRAGDQYF
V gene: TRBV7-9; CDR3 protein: CASSLDRYSYEQYF
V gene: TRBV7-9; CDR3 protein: CASSPSTSGSNWELFF
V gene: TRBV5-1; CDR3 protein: CASSLRAGQSGEQYF
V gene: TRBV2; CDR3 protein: CASSELGFPGYF
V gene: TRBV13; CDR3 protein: CASSLEGPGTGILNEQFF
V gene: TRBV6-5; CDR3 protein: CASTVREGTEAFF
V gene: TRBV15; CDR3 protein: CATSLRGGGETQYF
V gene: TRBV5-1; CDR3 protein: CASSLGQGNYGYTF
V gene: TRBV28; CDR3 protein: CASSDSLTRRYF
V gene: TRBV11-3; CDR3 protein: CASSLDGPYNEQFF
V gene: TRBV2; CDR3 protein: CASSEELAPYNEQFF
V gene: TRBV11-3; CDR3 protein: CASSSGQYTEAFF
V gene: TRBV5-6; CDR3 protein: CASSSRGTNEKLFF
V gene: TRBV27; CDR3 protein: CASSLSGAGPYTDTQYF
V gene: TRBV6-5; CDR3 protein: CASTRRDALYGYTF
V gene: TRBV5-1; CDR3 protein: CASSLWTSGGNEQFF
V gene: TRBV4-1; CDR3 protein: CASTQREAGTDTQYF
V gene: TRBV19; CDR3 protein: CASSIDLVSYPYEQYF
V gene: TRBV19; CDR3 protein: CASSKAAGGATGELFF
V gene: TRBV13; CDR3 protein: CASSSWTSDYNEQFF
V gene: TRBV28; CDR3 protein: CASSRRGGGNSPLHF
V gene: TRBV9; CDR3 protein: CASSRTGGYEQYF
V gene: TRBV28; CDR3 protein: CASSLSLAGGNEQYF
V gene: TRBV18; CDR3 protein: CASSPDRALYQPQHF
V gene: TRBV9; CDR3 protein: CASSVGAARGQFF
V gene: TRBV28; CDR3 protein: CASRAGQQNFSPLHF